Sequencing of this T cell receptor (beta chain) was carried out in a study of T cells in Graves' hyperthyroidism and ophthalmopathy. It was RNA transcripts that yielded the amplified TCR beta CDR3 regions. The TCR CDR3 was amplified in a first-round RT-PCR using the HTBI primer set. MiXCR, run by TCRdb on the multiplex PCR reads, gives a single entry per CDR3 protein. The table includes roughly 350,000 distinct CDR3 sequences, roughly an eighth detected once. The V end was cut by 6 bases, the J end by 7 bases, with 13 bases between. Germline CDR1 is MDHEN and CDR2 is SYDVKM. The CDR3 sequence is 13 residues long.

The sequenced sample was blood. The genes are TRBV28 and TRBJ1-5; D is unresolved. The sequence derives from a woman aged 40-49 years with Graves' ophthalmopathy. This CDR3 reads CASSRFSRQPQHF. Written as DNA, the CDR3 is TGTGCCAGCAGCAGATTTAGTCGGCAGCCCCAGCATTTT. The variable domain in full, completed from reference TRBV28 and TRBJ1-5, reads DVKVTQSSRYLVKRTGEKVFLECVQDMDHENMFWYRQDPGLGLRLIYFSYDVKMKEKGDIPEGYSVSREKKERFSLILESASTNQTSMYLCASSRFSRQPQHFGDGTRLSIL.